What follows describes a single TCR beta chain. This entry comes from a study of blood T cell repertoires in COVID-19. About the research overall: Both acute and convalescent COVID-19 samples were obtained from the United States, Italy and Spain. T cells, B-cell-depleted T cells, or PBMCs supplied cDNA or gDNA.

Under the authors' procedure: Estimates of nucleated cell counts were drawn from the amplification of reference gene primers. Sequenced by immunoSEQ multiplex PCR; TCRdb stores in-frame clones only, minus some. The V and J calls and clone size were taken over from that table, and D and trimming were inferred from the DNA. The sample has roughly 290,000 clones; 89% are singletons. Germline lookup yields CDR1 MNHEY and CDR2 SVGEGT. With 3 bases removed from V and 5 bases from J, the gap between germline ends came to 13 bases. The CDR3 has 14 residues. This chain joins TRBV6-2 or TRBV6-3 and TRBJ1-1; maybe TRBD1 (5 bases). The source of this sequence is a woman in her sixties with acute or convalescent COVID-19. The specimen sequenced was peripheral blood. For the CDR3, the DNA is TGTGCCAGCAGTTATTATGGGGGGTCTACTGAAGCTTTCTTT. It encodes CASSYYGGSTEAFF.